This TCR beta chain was profiled in a study of OX40 agonist ivuxolimab in advanced cancers. In terms of the full investigation: The costimulatory receptor OX40 (CD134) was targeted by ivuxolimab, a fully human IgG2 agonistic monoclonal antibody. Intravenous ivuxolimab was administered to patients every 2 weeks at six dose levels: 0.01, 0.1, 0.3, 1.5, 3 and 10 mg/kg. Of the approximately 54 dose-escalation patients, hepatocellular carcinoma was present in about 20, melanoma in around 15, renal cell carcinoma in 9 and head and neck cancer in 9. The dose-escalation cohort was 80% to 90% male with a mean age of around 62 years, ranging from about 23 to 85. Prior anti-PD-1, anti-PD-L1 or anti-CTLA-4 therapy was permitted, and approximately 40% of dose-escalation patients had received checkpoint inhibitors. Partial responses occurred in three dose-escalation patients: two with cutaneous melanoma and one with hepatocellular carcinoma. The point of sequencing TCRbeta in the periphery was to test whether ivuxolimab changed TCR sequence diversity and drove clonal T-cell expansion. The paper reports the monotherapy dose-escalation portion (N of about 56 patients) of the phase I ivuxolimab trial.

What the authors observed across the whole study: At doses from 0.1 to 3.0 mg/kg, clonal expansion was seen in both CD4+ and CD8+ blood T cells between baseline and week 6. The antigen specificity of the clonally expanded peripheral T cells was not determined. In the 0.1-3.0 mg/kg groups, partial responders were among the patients with the lowest normalized peripheral clonal expansion, particularly in CD8+ T cells. Low levels of normalized T-cell clonal expansion were also shown by some nonresponding patients. After ivuxolimab, CD8+ T cells had more expanded clones than CD4+ T cells on average.

This clone is a singleton in its sample. There is no known antigen for this receptor. No much larger clonotype is one base removed from it; base qualities were not supplied. Patients with a history of autoimmune disease or receiving systemic immunosuppression were excluded from the trial. Peripheral blood for TCR sequencing was collected from all dose cohorts at baseline, on cycle 4 day 1, and on cycle 7 day 1. Samples were obtained from an open-label, multicenter, first-in-human phase I dose-escalation trial of ivuxolimab. Adults with locally advanced or metastatic melanoma, renal cell, hepatocellular, or head and neck squamous cell carcinoma were enrolled in the trial. Before TCR sequencing, CD4+ T cells and CD8+ T cells were sorted from peripheral blood as separate populations. V sheds 5 bases and J sheds 4 bases, leaving 6 bases between their ends. CDR1 and CDR2, per the germline V gene, are SGHVS and FQNEAQ. The CDR3 covers 12 residues, taking in both the cysteine and the phenylalanine. The retained sequence is limited to the CDR3, 36 bases, with the frame set at the first base.

Genomic DNA was isolated from the sorted cells so that the TCRbeta CDR3 region could be sequenced. TCRbeta CDR3 regions were sequenced using the immunoSEQ Assay. TCRdb retrieved this table from immuneACCESS and kept in-frame rearrangements only. Not all clones are present; in checked studies, unresolved V genes account for under half, and no reason is known for the remainder. The sample yields 45,000 to 60,000 clones; approximately 77% were counted once. Clones ranked in the top ten supply about 3% of the sample. Sequencing used CD4+ or CD8+ T cells sorted from blood, obtained in a trial of the OX40 agonist ivuxolimab. The chain is encoded by TRBV7-8 joined to TRBJ1-5; the D gene cannot be resolved reliably. The receptor was derived from an adult with an advanced solid tumor such as melanoma, head and neck, liver or kidney cancer. Here the CDR3 is given as CASSPLNQPQHF. In nucleotide form, the sequence is TGTGCCAGCAGCCCTCTTAATCAGCCCCAGCATTTT.